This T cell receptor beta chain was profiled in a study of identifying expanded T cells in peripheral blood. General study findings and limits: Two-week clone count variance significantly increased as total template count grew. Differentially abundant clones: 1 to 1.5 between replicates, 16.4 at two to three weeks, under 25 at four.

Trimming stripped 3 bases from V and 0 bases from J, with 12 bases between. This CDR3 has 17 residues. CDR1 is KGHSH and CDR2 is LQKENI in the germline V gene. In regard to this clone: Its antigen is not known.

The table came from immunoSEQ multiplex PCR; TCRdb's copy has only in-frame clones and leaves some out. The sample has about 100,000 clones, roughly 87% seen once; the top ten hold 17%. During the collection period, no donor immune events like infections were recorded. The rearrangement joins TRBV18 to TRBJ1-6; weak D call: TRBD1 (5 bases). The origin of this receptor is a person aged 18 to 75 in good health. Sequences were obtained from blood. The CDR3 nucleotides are TGTGCCAGCTCACCGGGGGACGTTAGCTCCTATAATTCACCCCTCCACTTT. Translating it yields CASSPGDVSSYNSPLHF.